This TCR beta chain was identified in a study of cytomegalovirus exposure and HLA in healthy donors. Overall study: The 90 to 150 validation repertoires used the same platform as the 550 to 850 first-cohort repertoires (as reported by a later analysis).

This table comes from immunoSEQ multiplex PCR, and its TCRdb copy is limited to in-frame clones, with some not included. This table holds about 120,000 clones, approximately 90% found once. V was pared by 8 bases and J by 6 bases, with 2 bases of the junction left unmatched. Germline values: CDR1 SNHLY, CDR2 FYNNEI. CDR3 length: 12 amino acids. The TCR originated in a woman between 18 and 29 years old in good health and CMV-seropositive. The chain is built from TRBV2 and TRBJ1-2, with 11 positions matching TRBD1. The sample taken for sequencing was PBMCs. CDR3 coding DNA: TGTGCCAGCGGACAGGGGGCGAATGGCTACACCTTC. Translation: CASGQGANGYTF.